This T cell receptor beta chain originates from a study of liver allograft versus peripheral blood T cells (dated by TCRdb to about 2020). Turning to the overall study: In liver transplant recipients, the study looked at T cell receptor repertoires in the peripheral blood and set them against the repertoires found within the transplanted livers. Overall study outcomes, separate from this receptor: T cell receptor repertoires inside liver allografts were reported to differ from those detected in peripheral blood.

V was cut back by 6 bases and J by 3 bases, leaving a gap of 5 bases between them. Counted from cysteine to phenylalanine, this CDR3 has 11 amino acids. This entry keeps only the CDR3 DNA: 33 bases, framed from base 1. From a lookup of the germline V gene, CDR1 and CDR2 are MNHEY and SVGAGI. This clonotype is assessed as medium-sized (0.01 to 0.1%). No antigen is known for it. Qualities for individual bases were not recorded, and no much larger clone is one base off. Instrument on record: Illumina MiSeq. TCRdb redid the processing of the public reads, applying fastp at Q25 and MiXCR, and retained in-frame beta chains. CDR3 protein sequences are deduplicated, and each keeps its most common genes and DNA. For this sample the table gives about 5,000 distinct CDR3 sequences, of which approximately 17% were detected only once. The top ten constitute about 10% of the sample.

The receptor was derived from a human patient who had a liver transplant. Some T cells seen after a transplant may have their origin in the graft donor. The chain was built from TRBV6-5 and TRBJ1-2; the D gene is unclear. The DNA is TGTGCCAGCAGGCGCTACTATGGCTACACCTTC. This encodes CASRRYYGYTF.